This TCR beta chain was retrieved from a study of early T cells in non-severe SARS-CoV-2 infection. TCRdb fed the 5' RACE reads into MiXCR, producing one record per CDR3 protein. The top ten clones hold 15% to 18% of a sample with tens of thousands of distinct CDR3 sequences, about 4.5% of them seen once. Trimming stripped 0 bases from V and 6 bases from J, with 5 bases between. Germline CDR1 KGHSH, CDR2 LQKENI. The CDR3 is 12 amino acids. This clonotype was detected ten times or more. The rearrangement links TRBV18 to TRBJ1-1, with unresolved D. What was sequenced was whole blood. This receptor was identified in an adult who was a healthcare worker with PCR-confirmed SARS-CoV-2 infection or an uninfected control (not recorded which). The CDR3 region has the DNA TGTGCCAGCTCACCACCCGGGGCTGAAGCTTTCTTT. It specifies CASSPPGAEAFF.